Listed below are T cell receptor beta chains from one sample, sequenced in a study of metastatic and nonmetastatic thyroid tumors. Using MiXCR, TCRdb re-called clones from the PCR reads. The sample records 37,000 or so clones, roughly 17% being singletons. Sequencing used blood. The source is a male donor with papillary thyroid cancer or a benign thyroid nodule (not recorded which). Some clones in this sample may be carry-over from other donors' samples. Each CDR3 is given with its conserved first and last residue. A D gene is named only where the DNA matches it firmly. Clone size appears in some rows only: once, few, many, or a class for an expanded clone.

J | D | V | size | CDR3 | DNA
TRBJ1-5 | . | TRBV20-1 | . | CSASAIYSNQPQHF | TGCAGTGCTAGTGCCATCTATAGCAATCAGCCCCAGCATTTC
TRBJ2-5 | . | TRBV4-2 | many | CASSQAYGTSETQYF | TGTGCCAGCAGCCAAGCTTATGGTACTTCAGAGACCCAGTACTTC
TRBJ2-5 | TRBD2 | TRBV5-1 | many | CASSYGGVETQYF | TGCGCCAGCAGCTACGGGGGGGTTGAGACCCAGTACTTC
TRBJ2-2 | . | TRBV11-3 | . | CASILGTWGTGELFF | TGTGCCAGCATCCTCGGGACATGGGGTACCGGGGAGCTGTTTTTT
TRBJ1-1 | . | TRBV7-2 | many | CASTPGQPTQIPEAFF | TGTGCCAGCACCCCAGGGCAGCCAACCCAAATTCCTGAAGCTTTCTTT
TRBJ2-5 | . | TRBV6-2/TRBV6-3 | many | CASSYDSAPRWETQYF | TGTGCCAGCAGTTACGATTCTGCACCCAGATGGGAGACCCAGTACTTC
TRBJ2-2 | . | TRBV6-2/TRBV6-3 | . | CASSYSGPYTGELFF | TGTGCCAGCAGTTACTCCGGGCCATACACCGGGGAGCTGTTTTTT
TRBJ2-1 | TRBD2 | TRBV20-1 | many | CSARLAGGDNEQFF | TGCAGTGCCAGACTAGCGGGAGGGGACAATGAGCAGTTCTTC
TRBJ2-7 | TRBD1 | TRBV2 | medium-sized | CASSDLRGREQYF | TGTGCCAGCAGTGATTTGAGGGGGCGGGAGCAGTACTTC
TRBJ2-2 | . | TRBV7-6 | many | CASSSPWRNTGELFF | TGTGCCAGCAGCTCCCCCTGGAGGAACACCGGGGAGCTGTTTTTT
TRBJ1-2 | . | TRBV6-1 | . | CASSFDGSRAGYTF | TGTGCCAGCAGTTTTGATGGATCTCGGGCTGGCTACACCTTC
TRBJ2-1 | . | TRBV7-2 | many | CASSLSEGDGYNEQFF | TGTGCCAGCAGCTTATCAGAGGGAGACGGCTACAATGAGCAGTTCTTC
TRBJ2-7 | . | TRBV20-1 | . | CSARREWEGDEQYF | TGCAGTGCTAGAAGGGAGTGGGAAGGTGACGAGCAGTACTTC